One and the same sample provided the 8 T cell receptor beta chains below, sequenced in a study of identical twins. TCRdb called the 5' RACE reads again in MiXCR, with one record for every CDR3 protein. The top ten hold 3% of the sample, which has 450,000 to 650,000 distinct CDR3 sequences, approximately 10% seen once. The sample was also linked to a second study, of yellow fever vaccine responses in identical twins.

The material sequenced was PBMCs. The receptors stem from a woman under 30 in good health.

The chain employs TRBV27 and TRBJ2-4; D is possibly TRBD1 (6 bases). The germline CDR1 and CDR2 sequences are MNHEY and SMNVEV (reference sequence). The CDR3 sequence is 16 residues long. The V gene lost 1 base and the J gene lost 2 bases, with 12 bases spanning the gap. DNA for the CDR3: TGTGCCAGCAGTTTATGGGGGCGAACTTCCAAAAACATTCAGTACTTC. Translating it yields CASSLWGRTSKNIQYF.

This chain joins TRBV28 and TRBJ1-1; 7 bases fit TRBD1. CDR1 is MDHEN and CDR2 is SYDVKM in the germline V gene. This CDR3 comprises 15 residues. V shed 3 bases and J 4 bases; nucleotides not matched to a gene: 8. The CDR3 loop reads CASSFRGGGSTEAFF. CDR3 sequence (DNA): TGTGCCAGCAGTTTCAGAGGGGGCGGATCCACTGAAGCTTTCTTT. Supplemented by reference TRBV28 and TRBJ1-1, the full variable domain reads DVKVTQSSRYLVKRTGEKVFLECVQDMDHENMFWYRQDPGLGLRLIYFSYDVKMKEKGDIPEGYSVSREKKERFSLILESASTNQTSMYLCASSFRGGGSTEAFFGQGTRLTVV.

This clonotype was seen a few times. The rearrangement joins TRBV6-1 to TRBJ2-3, with a weak D call TRBD1 (6 bases). CDR1 and CDR2 (germline): MNHNS, SASEGT. Trimming pared 7 bases from V and 2 bases from J, leaving 16 bases between. CDR3 length: 15 amino acids. The CDR3 spells CASITGQGPTDTQYF. The CDR3 nucleotides read TGTGCCAGCATCACGGGGCAGGGGCCCACAGATACGCAGTATTTT.

CDR3 bases: TGTGCCAAGAGGGGGGTGGTCGACTATGGCTACACCTTC. Translation gives CAKRGVVDYGYTF. The chain has TRBV6-2 or TRBV6-3 and TRBJ1-2, with D possibly matching TRBD1 (6 bases). Between the trimmed V and J ends, which lost 10 bases and 3 bases, there was a span of 15 bases. Germline V gene data show CDR1 as MNHEY and CDR2 as SVGEGT. This CDR3 is 13 amino acids long.

The chain couples TRBV28 to TRBJ2-1; possible D gene TRBD1, 6 bases. Germline V gene sequence: CDR1 MDHEN, CDR2 SYDVKM. V dropped 5 bases and J dropped 5 bases, with 13 bases sitting between them. This CDR3 contains 14 residues. Here the CDR3 DNA reads TGTGCCAGCAGTCTACAGGGTACCCACAATGAGCAGTTCTTC. Protein: CASSLQGTHNEQFF.

This clonotype was detected only a few times. This chain connects TRBV4-1 to TRBJ2-2, with 12 bases that match TRBD2. V trimming: 2 bases; J trimming: 6 bases; junction bases outside the gene matches: 7. The CDR3 consists of 17 residues. Germline V gene sequence: CDR1 MGHRA, CDR2 YSYEKL. The CDR3 region is CASSQYRTSGVSGELFF. In DNA form, the CDR3 reads TGCGCCAGCAGCCAATACAGGACTAGCGGGGTCTCCGGGGAGCTGTTTTTT.

At least ten counts were recorded for this clonotype. The chain uses TRBV29-1 and TRBJ2-2, with D unclear. The germline V and J ends were trimmed by 2 bases and 6 bases, with 4 bases remaining between them. From germline, CDR1 is SQVTM and CDR2 ANQGSEA. CDR3 length equals 11 residues. The CDR3 nucleotides are TGCAGCGTTGAATCCCCCGGGGAGCTGTTTTTT. Translated, it gives CSVESPGELFF.

Many counts were recorded for this clonotype. The J gene is TRBJ2-7, the V gene TRBV20-1; possibly TRBD1 for D (5 bases). Germline loops: CDR1 DFQATT, CDR2 SNEGSKA (reference sequence). V lost 5 bases and J lost 0, with 14 bases in between. This CDR3 is 14 amino acids long. The CDR3 sequence: CSADSDTFSYEQYF. As DNA, the CDR3 is TGCAGTGCTGATTCGGACACCTTCTCCTACGAGCAGTACTTC.